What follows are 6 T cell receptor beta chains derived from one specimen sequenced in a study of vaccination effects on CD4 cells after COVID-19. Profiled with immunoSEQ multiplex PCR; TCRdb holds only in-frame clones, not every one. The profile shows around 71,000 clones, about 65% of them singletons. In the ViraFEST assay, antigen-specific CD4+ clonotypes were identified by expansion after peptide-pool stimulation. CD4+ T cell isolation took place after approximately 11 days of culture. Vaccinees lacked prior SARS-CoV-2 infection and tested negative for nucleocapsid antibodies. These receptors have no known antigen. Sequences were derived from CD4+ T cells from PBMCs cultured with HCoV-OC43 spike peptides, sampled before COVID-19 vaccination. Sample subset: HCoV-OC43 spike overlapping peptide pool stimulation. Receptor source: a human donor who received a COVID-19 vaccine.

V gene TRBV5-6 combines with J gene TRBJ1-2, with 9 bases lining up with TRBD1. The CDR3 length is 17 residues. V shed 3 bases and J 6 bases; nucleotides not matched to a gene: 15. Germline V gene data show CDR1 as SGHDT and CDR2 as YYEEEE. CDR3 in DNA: TGTGCCAGCAGCTGGCCGCAAGGGGAAGACAGGGGGGATGGCTACACCTTC. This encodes CASSWPQGEDRGDGYTF.

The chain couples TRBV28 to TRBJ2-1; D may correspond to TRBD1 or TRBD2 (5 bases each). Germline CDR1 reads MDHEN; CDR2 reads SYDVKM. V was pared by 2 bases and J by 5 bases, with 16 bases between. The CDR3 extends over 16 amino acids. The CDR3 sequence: CASSLLDGTGHNEQFF. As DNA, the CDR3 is TGTGCCAGCAGTTTACTTGACGGTACGGGGCACAATGAGCAGTTCTTC. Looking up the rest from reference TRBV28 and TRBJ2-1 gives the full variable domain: DVKVTQSSRYLVKRTGEKVFLECVQDMDHENMFWYRQDPGLGLRLIYFSYDVKMKEKGDIPEGYSVSREKKERFSLILESASTNQTSMYLCASSLLDGTGHNEQFFGPGTRLTVL.

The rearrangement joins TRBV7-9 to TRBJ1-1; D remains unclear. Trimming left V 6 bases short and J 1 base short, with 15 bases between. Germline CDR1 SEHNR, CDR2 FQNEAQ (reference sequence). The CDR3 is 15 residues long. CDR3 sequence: CASRSEPRGNTEAFF. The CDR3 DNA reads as TGTGCCAGCAGGTCGGAGCCCCGAGGGAACACTGAAGCTTTCTTT.

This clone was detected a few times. The CDR3 loop is CASSPDGRHYGYTF. CDR3 DNA: TGTGCCAGCAGCCCGGACGGGCGTCACTATGGCTACACCTTC. The chain uses TRBV7-9 and TRBJ1-2; no firm D call. Per the germline V gene, CDR1 is SEHNR and CDR2 is FQNEAQ (reference sequence). This CDR3 has 14 amino acids. V was pared by 5 bases and J by 3 bases, with 13 bases between. Full variable domain (remainder filled in from reference TRBV7-9 and TRBJ1-2): DTGVSQNPRHKITKRGQNVTFRCDPISEHNRLYWYRQTLGQGPEFLTYFQNEAQLEKSRLLSDRFSAERPKGSFSTLEIQRTEQGDSAMYLCASSPDGRHYGYTFGSGTRLTVV.

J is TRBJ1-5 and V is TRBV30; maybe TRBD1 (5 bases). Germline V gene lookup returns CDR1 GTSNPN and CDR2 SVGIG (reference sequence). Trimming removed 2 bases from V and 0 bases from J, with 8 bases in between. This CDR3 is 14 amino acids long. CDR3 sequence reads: CAWSFRGSNQPQHF. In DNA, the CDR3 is TGTGCCTGGAGTTTTAGGGGTAGCAATCAGCCCCAGCATTTT.

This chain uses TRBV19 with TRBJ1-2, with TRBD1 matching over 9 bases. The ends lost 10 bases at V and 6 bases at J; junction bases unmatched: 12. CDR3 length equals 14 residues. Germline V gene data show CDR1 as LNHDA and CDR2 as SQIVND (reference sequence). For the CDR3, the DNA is TGTGCCACCGGTAGCGGGGACAGGGAGCATGGCTACACCTTC. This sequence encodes CATGSGDREHGYTF.